The rows below give T cell receptor beta chains drawn from one sample of a study of cytotoxic CD8 clonotypes in ibrutinib-treated CLL. TCRdb's table, derived via immunoSEQ multiplex PCR, lists solely in-frame clones and lacks some. Here the sample spans about 300,000 clones, 60% to 80% being singletons. The source material was PBMCs, sampled after 36 months of ibrutinib treatment. The receptor source for this set is a human donor with chronic lymphocytic leukemia. The CDR3 runs from the conserved cysteine through the conserved F or W. The order of the fields is V gene, J gene, clone size, D gene, CDR3 protein, CDR3 DNA. A D gene is named only where the DNA matches it firmly. Rows may omit the clone size; those that give it use once, few, many or a size class.

TRBV4-1	TRBJ2-2	-	TRBD2	CASSQGGSGGFGGELFF	TGCGCCAGCAGCCAAGGTGGTAGCGGGGGGTTCGGCGGGGAGCTGTTTTTT
TRBV5-1	TRBJ2-7	-	TRBD2	CASSLGLAVGYEQYF	TGCGCCAGCAGCTTAGGACTAGCGGTGGGCTACGAGCAGTACTTC
TRBV11-1	TRBJ2-5	-	-	CASSLVGWETQYF	TGTGCCAGCAGCTTAGTAGGCTGGGAGACCCAGTACTTC
TRBV27	TRBJ2-7	few	TRBD1	CASRLGTGRSYEQYF	TGTGCCAGCAGGTTGGGGACAGGGAGGTCCTACGAGCAGTACTTC
TRBV5-6	TRBJ2-7	-	TRBD2	CASSPGLAGVYEQYF	TGTGCCAGCAGCCCAGGACTAGCGGGAGTATACGAGCAGTACTTC
TRBV11-3	TRBJ2-5	-	-	CASSLQGRQETQYF	TGTGCCAGCAGCCTACAGGGTCGCCAAGAGACCCAGTACTTC
TRBV7-9	TRBJ1-1	-	-	CASSLRDGENTEAFF	TGTGCCAGCAGCTTACGGGACGGAGAGAACACTGAAGCTTTCTTT
TRBV18	TRBJ2-7	-	-	CASARGGKGEQYF	TGTGCCAGCGCCCGAGGGGGGAAGGGCGAGCAGTACTTC
TRBV4-1	TRBJ1-5	-	-	CASKNLQEGLNQPQHF	TGCGCCAGCAAAAACCTTCAGGAGGGTCTAAATCAGCCCCAGCATTTT
TRBV4-1	TRBJ2-7	once	TRBD1	CASSQAPGQASYEQYF	TGCGCCAGCAGCCAAGCCCCGGGACAGGCTTCCTACGAGCAGTACTTC
TRBV6-1	TRBJ2-3	-	TRBD1	CASKVTGPTDTQYF	TGTGCCAGCAAAGTGACAGGGCCCACAGATACGCAGTATTTT
TRBV7-2	TRBJ1-5	-	-	CASSLALNQPQHF	TGTGCCAGCAGCTTAGCGCTTAATCAGCCCCAGCATTTT
TRBV18	TRBJ2-7	few	TRBD1	CASSPPRDRGYEQYF	TGTGCCAGCTCACCACCGAGGGACAGGGGCTACGAGCAGTACTTC
TRBV5-1	TRBJ2-1	-	-	CASSLEGGASGNEQFF	TGCGCCAGCAGCTTGGAGGGGGGTGCTAGCGGCAATGAGCAGTTCTTC
TRBV12-5	TRBJ2-3	-	TRBD2	CASGLGGTSGGEDTQYF	TGTGCTAGTGGTTTGGGCGGGACTAGCGGGGGTGAAGATACGCAGTATTTT
TRBV13	TRBJ1-5	-	TRBD1	CASSMGQGGNQPQHF	TGTGCCAGCAGCATGGGACAGGGGGGCAATCAGCCCCAGCATTTT